The sequence of this T cell receptor beta chain was determined in a study of PD-L1 blockade in urothelial cancer. The wider study: Prior regimens of chemotherapy numbered 0 to 3 per patient. The median T cell count in blood samples was 110,000 to 150,000.

Profiling relied on immunoSEQ multiplex PCR, and the TCRdb table lists in-frame clones only, not all of them. The sample holds about 74,000 clones, roughly 88% seen once. The time point was: pretreatment peripheral blood. Each patient's cancer was a locally advanced or metastatic urothelial carcinoma. Sample contribution per patient ranged from 1 to 8, covering pretreatment and on-treatment. Germline V gives CDR1 SGHAT, CDR2 FQNNGV. The CDR3 spans 13 residues. Trimming pared 5 bases from V and 2 bases from J, leaving 10 bases between. The sequencing used PBMCs, collected around atezolizumab (anti-PD-L1) treatment. The source of this sequence is a man aged 70 or older with urothelial cancer. The gene calls are TRBV11-2 and TRBJ2-7; D is perhaps TRBD2 (6 bases). The CDR3 spells CASSRGLTYEQYF. The CDR3 nucleotides are TGTGCCAGCAGCCGGGGACTCACCTACGAGCAGTACTTC.